The following is a T cell receptor (beta chain) sequence with its context. Per the original methods: Using reference gene primer amplification, nucleated cell counts were estimated. Sequencing used immunoSEQ multiplex PCR; TCRdb keeps in-frame clones, though not all of them. The V and J calls and clone size are taken from that table; D and trimming were inferred from the DNA. The sample contains around 150,000 clones, around 86% of which appear only once. CDR1 is LNHDA and CDR2 is SQIVND in the germline V gene (reference sequence). The CDR3 is 12 amino acids. J was trimmed by 8 bases and V by 6 bases; bases with no gene match: 5. The sample originates from a study of blood T cell repertoires in COVID-19.

The sample consisted of peripheral blood. The TCR was taken from a man aged 50-60 years with active COVID-19. This chain joins TRBV19 and TRBJ1-2; TRBD1 agrees at 8 bases. CDR3 sequence: CASSQGARGYTF. In DNA, the CDR3 is TGTGCCAGTAGCCAGGGGGCGCGAGGCTACACCTTC.